The 30 T cell receptor beta chains listed next were all sequenced from one sample in a study of T-cell memory formation after mild COVID-19. From the 5' RACE reads, TCRdb called clonotypes with MiXCR, one entry per CDR3 protein. This repertoire shows roughly 150,000 distinct CDR3 sequences, 11% to 15% found once; its top ten account for 25% to 30%. Sequencing was carried out using PBMCs or a T cell subset sorted from them (not recorded which). These receptors were obtained from an adult woman who had mild COVID-19 (a few samples of this study predate the infection). Cell type and time point are not known.

The chain recombines TRBV12-5 with TRBJ1-2; D remains unclear. CDR1 is LGHNT, CDR2 FRNRAP, per germline. This CDR3 region has 12 residues. Trimming shortened V by 7 bases and J by 2 bases, and 8 bases separated the two germline ends. CDR3 coding DNA: TGTGCTAGTGCCTTGGAGAACTATGGCTACACCTTC. It codes for CASALENYGYTF.

The rearrangement links TRBV4-1 to TRBJ2-1, with TRBD2 matching over 8 bases. Per germline, CDR1 MGHRA and CDR2 YSYEKL. This CDR3 comprises 16 residues. Trimming cost V 5 bases and J 1 base; bases outside gene matches: 7. The CDR3 sequence: CASSNLGLGSYNEQFF. As DNA, the CDR3 is TGCGCCAGCAGCAACCTGGGACTAGGGTCCTACAATGAGCAGTTCTTC.

This clonotype came up a few times. This chain connects TRBV15 to TRBJ2-7; possibly TRBD2 for D (6 bases). V gave up 0 bases and J gave up 6 bases, with 12 bases separating them. The CDR3 loop spans 14 amino acids. Germline assignment: CDR1 LNHNV and CDR2 YYDKDF (reference sequence). The CDR3 sequence is CATSRDGGSLEQYF. The CDR3 nucleotides are TGTGCCACCAGCAGAGATGGAGGGTCTCTCGAGCAGTACTTC.

Many counts were recorded for this clonotype. J is TRBJ2-7 and V is TRBV5-5; D is unresolved. This CDR3 has 13 amino acids. V shed 3 bases and J shed 3 bases, with 10 bases lying between them. CDR1 and CDR2 from the germline V gene are SGHKS and YYEKEE (reference sequence). The CDR3 sequence is CASSSWTLYEQYF. CDR3 DNA: TGTGCCAGCAGCTCCTGGACCCTCTACGAGCAGTACTTC.

The chain employs TRBV4-1 and TRBJ2-7, with unresolved D. The ends were cut back, 3 bases at V and 3 bases at J, with 9 bases in the middle. The CDR3 is 13 residues long. Per the germline V gene, CDR1 is MGHRA and CDR2 is YSYEKL. The CDR3 spells CASSQWTDYEQYF. CDR3 sequence (DNA): TGCGCCAGCAGCCAGTGGACGGACTACGAGCAGTACTTC.

This clonotype was recorded a few times. The chain joins TRBV12-3 or TRBV12-4 to TRBJ2-3; 11 bases fit TRBD2. The CDR3 totals 15 residues. V was pared by 4 bases and J by 4 bases, with 4 bases of the junction left unmatched. The CDR3: CASSSGTSGADTQYF. CDR3 sequence (DNA): TGTGCCAGCAGTTCCGGGACTAGCGGAGCAGATACGCAGTATTTT.

This clonotype was observed many times. This chain's CDR3 is CSARELQGDLETQYF. The CDR3, as DNA: TGCAGTGCTAGAGAGTTACAGGGGGACCTAGAGACCCAGTACTTC. The chain is built from TRBV20-1 and TRBJ2-5; 8 nucleotides match TRBD1. This CDR3 contains 15 residues. CDR1 is DFQATT, CDR2 SNEGSKA, per germline (reference sequence). V lost 0 bases and J lost 4; bases outside the gene matches: 7.

V gene TRBV4-3 combines with J gene TRBJ2-7, with D unclear. Deletions cut 5 bases from V and 6 bases from J, with 8 bases between. CDR3 length equals 11 residues. Looked up from germline, CDR1 is LGHNA and CDR2 is YSLEER. The chain's CDR3 is CASSEGPEQYF. DNA for the CDR3: TGCGCCAGCAGCGAAGGACCCGAGCAGTACTTC.

V gene TRBV4-1 combines with J gene TRBJ2-1; 10 bases map to TRBD2. V shed 1 base, J shed 3 bases, and the junction held 6 bases outside the gene matches. The CDR3 is 17 residues long. CDR1 is MGHRA, CDR2 YSYEKL, per germline. The DNA of the CDR3 is TGCGCCAGCAGCCAAGGCCATAGCGGGGGGCACTACAATGAGCAGTTCTTC. Amino acid sequence: CASSQGHSGGHYNEQFF.

This clonotype was counted between two and nine times. V and J are TRBV2 and TRBJ2-7; D is ambiguous. Germline values: CDR1 SNHLY, CDR2 FYNNEI. The CDR3 loop spans 12 amino acids. The V end lost 1 base, the J end lost 3 bases, and 4 bases lay between the germline ends. The CDR3 spells CASSEENYEQYF. CDR3 DNA sequence: TGTGCCAGCAGTGAAGAGAACTACGAGCAGTACTTC.

The chain recombines TRBV5-1 with TRBJ1-1, with a tentative D call TRBD1 (6 bases). Per the germline V gene, CDR1 is SGHRS and CDR2 is YFSETQ. This CDR3 has 16 amino acids. V lost 0 bases and J 0 bases, leaving 12 bases between the germline ends. The CDR3 loop is CASSLVGRGMNTEAFF. In nucleotides, the CDR3 is TGCGCCAGCAGCTTGGTAGGCAGGGGCATGAACACTGAAGCTTTCTTT.

This clonotype was seen at least ten times. The V gene is TRBV7-9, the J gene TRBJ2-1; D possibly corresponds to TRBD2 (5 bases). The ends were cut back, 5 bases at V and 0 bases at J, with 11 bases in the middle. Germline CDR1 and CDR2: SEHNR and FQNEAQ (reference sequence). There are 15 residues in the CDR3. Written as DNA, the CDR3 is TGTGCCAGCAGCCCCAGTGGGAGCTCCTACAATGAGCAGTTCTTC. Its translation: CASSPSGSSYNEQFF.

This clonotype turned up a few times. The chain is built from TRBV7-9 and TRBJ2-2, with 7 positions matching TRBD2. This CDR3 has 16 residues. V shed 6 bases and J 1 base; nucleotides not matched to a gene: 8. Germline V gene sequence: CDR1 SEHNR, CDR2 FQNEAQ (reference sequence). This chain's CDR3 is CASRSRDYQNTGELFF. CDR3 nucleotides: TGTGCCAGCAGATCAAGGGACTACCAGAACACCGGGGAGCTGTTTTTT.

This clonotype was detected many times. This rearrangement joins TRBV7-9 to TRBJ2-7; D is undetermined. This CDR3 region has 14 residues. Germline assignment: CDR1 SEHNR and CDR2 FQNEAQ (reference sequence). Trimming shortened V by 1 base and J by 2 bases, and 9 bases separated the two germline ends. CDR3 residues: CASSLEIAAYEQYF. In nucleotides, the CDR3 is TGTGCCAGCAGCTTAGAAATCGCTGCCTACGAGCAGTACTTC.

This chain links TRBV6-5 with TRBJ2-1; a possible D gene is TRBD2 (6 bases). Germline CDR1 and CDR2: MNHEY and SVGAGI. V was pared by 7 bases and J by 6 bases, with 13 bases between. CDR3 length: 13 residues. The CDR3 DNA reads TGTGCCAGCACTCCTAGCGCCTTCAATGAGCAGTTCTTC. Its protein is CASTPSAFNEQFF.

The V and J genes are TRBV4-1 and TRBJ1-2; 8 bases are shared with TRBD1. The CDR3 has 13 amino acids. V shed 4 bases, J shed 8 bases, and the junction held 6 bases outside the gene matches. Germline-derived CDR1 and CDR2 are MGHRA and YSYEKL. This CDR3 reads CASSLTGAEGYTF. DNA of the CDR3: TGCGCCAGCAGCCTGACAGGGGCCGAGGGCTACACCTTC.

The chain combines TRBV20-1 with TRBJ2-2, with D tentatively TRBD1 (6 bases). In germline, CDR1 is DFQATT, CDR2 SNEGSKA (reference sequence). The CDR3 is made up of 15 amino acids. Trimming took 5 bases from V and 4 from J, leaving 17 bases between them. Here the CDR3 DNA reads TGCAGTGCTTCCTTTGGGGGCTCGGGCACCGGGGAGCTGTTTTTT. Translation gives CSASFGGSGTGELFF.

The CDR3 loop is CSVEDQADPRGYGYTF. The DNA for the CDR3 is TGCAGCGTTGAAGATCAAGCGGATCCCCGGGGCTATGGCTACACCTTC. The genes are TRBV29-1 and TRBJ1-2; D remains ambiguous. The germline CDR1 and CDR2 sequences are SQVTM and ANQGSEA. This CDR3 has 16 residues. Deletions cut 0 bases from V and 4 bases from J, with 18 bases between.

The chain is built from TRBV4-3 and TRBJ1-5; possibly TRBD1 for D (6 bases). The CDR3 is made up of 15 amino acids. With 2 bases removed from V and 0 bases from J, the gap between germline ends came to 8 bases. From germline, CDR1 is LGHNA and CDR2 YSLEER. The CDR3 DNA reads as TGCGCCAGCAGCCAAAACAGGGATAGCAATCAGCCCCAGCATTTT. Translated: CASSQNRDSNQPQHF.

This sequence joins TRBV20-1 and TRBJ2-3; D gene uncertain. The CDR3 consists of 12 residues. V was clipped by 3 bases and J by 4 bases, with 8 bases between them. CDR1 DFQATT and CDR2 SNEGSKA come from the germline V gene (reference sequence). CDR3 protein: CSARVHPDTQYF. CDR3 sequence (DNA): TGCAGTGCTAGGGTCCATCCAGATACGCAGTATTTT.

This clonotype has a handful of counts. The chain's CDR3 is CSAEHDKGYGYTF. DNA for the CDR3: TGCAGTGCCGAACATGACAAGGGCTATGGCTACACCTTC. The chain employs TRBV20-1 and TRBJ1-2; D is undetermined. CDR3 length: 13 residues. The V gene lost 6 bases and the J gene lost 4 bases, with 15 bases spanning the gap. Per the germline V gene, CDR1 is DFQATT and CDR2 is SNEGSKA (reference sequence).

The CDR3, as DNA: TGTGCCAGCAGCTGGGGAGGGCTTTATAATTCACCCCTCCACTTT. It codes for CASSWGGLYNSPLHF. The genes are TRBV6-1 and TRBJ1-6; D ambiguous. CDR3 length: 15 amino acids. Germline values: CDR1 MNHNS, CDR2 SASEGT. V lost 6 bases, J lost 4 bases, and 13 bases lay in between.

This clonotype has just a few counts. V and J are TRBV4-2 and TRBJ2-1; a weak D match, TRBD2 (6 bases). Trimming cost V 0 bases and J 3 bases, with 9 bases left between them. Germline V gene lookup returns CDR1 LGHNA and CDR2 YNFKEQ. The CDR3 is 15 residues long. The CDR3 coding sequence is TGTGCCAGCAGCCAAGATAACGGGAGCTACAATGAGCAGTTCTTC. Translating gives CASSQDNGSYNEQFF.

The chain joins TRBV18 to TRBJ1-1; tentative D call: TRBD1 (5 bases). The CDR3 is 14 residues long. Trimming removed 6 bases at V and 6 bases at J, with 17 bases between. Germline CDR1 KGHSH, CDR2 LQKENI. CDR3 loop: CASSPDIRDAEAFF. In DNA form, the CDR3 reads TGTGCCAGCTCGCCGGATATTAGGGACGCTGAAGCTTTCTTT.

The chain carries TRBV12-3 or TRBV12-4 and TRBJ2-2, with 8 bases fitting TRBD1. The CDR3 is 15 amino acids. J was trimmed by 5 bases and V by 5 bases; bases with no gene match: 7. The CDR3: CASSLDRGPTGELFF. The CDR3 DNA is TGTGCCAGCAGTCTAGACAGGGGTCCGACCGGGGAGCTGTTTTTT.

This clonotype has just a few counts. The V call is TRBV7-3, the J call TRBJ2-2; 8 bases are shared with TRBD2. The CDR3 covers 15 residues. The ends lost 2 bases at V and 3 bases at J; junction bases unmatched: 2. Germline CDR1 SGHTA, CDR2 FQGTGA. Here the CDR3 reads CASSLGAGDTGELFF. The CDR3 DNA follows: TGTGCCAGCAGCTTAGGAGCGGGGGACACCGGGGAGCTGTTTTTT.

This clonotype has a handful of counts. This sequence joins TRBV20-1 and TRBJ1-2; no reliable D call. CDR1 and CDR2 from the germline V gene are DFQATT and SNEGSKA (reference sequence). This CDR3 is 12 amino acids long. V was cut by 5 bases and J by 4 bases, with 11 bases left in between. CDR3 nucleotide sequence: TGCAGTGCTCCCCCCAGTTCCTATGGCTACACCTTC. This encodes CSAPPSSYGYTF.

This clonotype has a handful of counts. The chain carries TRBV7-8 and TRBJ1-4; 10 bases are a match to TRBD1. CDR1 is SGHVS, CDR2 FQNEAQ, per germline. V lost 0 bases, J lost 7 bases, and 11 bases stayed unmatched. The CDR3 has 18 residues. CDR3 amino acids: CASSLAGTGEMGGEKLFF. CDR3 DNA: TGTGCCAGCAGCTTAGCGGGGACAGGGGAAATGGGTGGTGAAAAACTGTTTTTT.

This clonotype showed up many times. This chain joins TRBV4-3 and TRBJ2-7; D perhaps matches TRBD2 (6 bases). The CDR3 sequence is 13 residues long. V was cut by 1 base and J by 4 bases, with 8 bases left in between. CDR1 and CDR2 from the germline V gene are LGHNA and YSLEER. The CDR3 sequence: CASSQGRVYEQYF. The DNA for the CDR3 is TGCGCCAGCAGCCAAGGGAGGGTTTACGAGCAGTACTTC.

This clonotype occurred many times. This sequence joins TRBV7-6 and TRBJ2-7; D is unresolved. Germline CDR1 and CDR2: SGHVS and FNYEAQ. The germline V and J ends were trimmed by 1 base and 4 bases, with 11 bases remaining between them. The CDR3 spans 14 residues. The CDR3 loop reads CASSLGNDGYEQYF. The CDR3 nucleotides read TGTGCCAGCAGCTTAGGGAATGACGGATACGAGCAGTACTTC.